This TCR beta chain was sequenced during a study of T cell repertoires in cytomegalovirus infection. The study, taken as a whole, reports: Summed frequency of shared TCR beta families picked out CMV carriers who also had the relevant HLA.

This clonotype has a handful of counts. Its antigen is currently unknown. TCRdb recomputed calls from the reads with MiXCR, one row per CDR3 protein. The sample records around 550,000 distinct CDR3 sequences, roughly 29% being singletons. Sequenced input: PBMCs. This TCR was recovered from a human donor in good health (CMV status not recorded). Some clones in this sample may be carry-over from other donors' samples.

CDR3 in DNA: TGTGCCACCAGCCCGACGCGGGAATCCTACAATGAGCAGTTCTTC. Protein sequence: CATSPTRESYNEQFF. This chain uses TRBV24-1 with TRBJ2-1, with a tentative D call TRBD2 (6 bases). The V gene's germline CDR1 is KGHDR and CDR2 SFDVKD. The CDR3 is made up of 15 amino acids. V was clipped by 7 bases and J by 1 base, with 13 bases between them.